A selection of T cell receptor beta chains follows, all from one sample in a study of T cell responses to AZD1222 COVID-19 vaccine. Using immunoSEQ multiplex PCR, the repertoire was profiled, and TCRdb retains in-frame clones only, with some absent. The sample records fewer than 150,000 clones, about 90% being singletons. The specimen was peripheral blood, collected 28 days after the second AZD1222 dose. All receptors come from an adult who received the AZD1222 COVID-19 vaccine. CDR3s include the opening cysteine and the closing phenylalanine or tryptophan. A D gene is named only where the DNA matches it firmly. For some rows the clone size is stated as once, few or many, or as a class when expanded; others skip it.

cdr3_length d_call clone_size j_call v_call cdr3_nt cdr3_aa
13 - - TRBJ1-1 TRBV5-4 TGTGCCAGCAGCTTGGTGGACAGTCCCAAAGCTTTCTTT CASSLVDSPKAFF
15 TRBD1 - TRBJ1-5 TRBV6-2/TRBV6-3 TGTGCCAGCCGTTCCGATGACAGGGGGAATCAGCCCCAGCATTTT CASRSDDRGNQPQHF
15 - - TRBJ1-2 TRBV27 TGTGCCAGCAGTTTGATGGGGGCGGCGAACTATGGCTACACCTTC CASSLMGAANYGYTF
13 TRBD1 - TRBJ1-1 TRBV2 TGTGCCAGCAGTGAGACAGGGGAAACTGAAGCTTTCTTT CASSETGETEAFF
16 TRBD1 - TRBJ1-2 TRBV24-1 TGTGCCACCAGTGATTTGCCGGGACAGGGAGCCTATGGCTACACCTTC CATSDLPGQGAYGYTF
14 - - TRBJ1-6 TRBV28 TGTGCCAGCAGCTCGGGACCCTCCGACGGGGCCCTCCACTTT CASSSGPSDGALHF
16 - - TRBJ2-2 TRBV6-1 TGTGCCAGCAGTGAAGCCGGGACAACGAACACCGGGGAGCTGTTTTTT CASSEAGTTNTGELFF
14 - - TRBJ2-2 TRBV11-2 TGTGCCAGCAGCTTAAGACAGGAACGCGGGGAGCTGTTTTTT CASSLRQERGELFF
14 - - TRBJ1-2 TRBV9 TGTGCCAGCAGCGTAGACGGGGATATCTATGGCTACACCTTC CASSVDGDIYGYTF
14 - - TRBJ1-2 TRBV10-3 TGTGCCATCAGGGAAGGGGGTCTTACCTATGGCTACACCTTC CAIREGGLTYGYTF
15 TRBD1 - TRBJ1-6 TRBV6-5 TGTGCCAGCACCCCCGGGACAGGGGGCCAATCACCCCTCCACTTT CASTPGTGGQSPLHF
17 - - TRBJ1-1 TRBV7-6 TGTGCCAGCAGCTTAGCCCCCTCGGCGGAGTATAACACTGAAGCTTTCTTT CASSLAPSAEYNTEAFF
15 TRBD1 - TRBJ1-1 TRBV18 TGTGCCAGCTCACCACTTGACAGGGCGAACACTGAAGCTTTCTTT CASSPLDRANTEAFF
15 - - TRBJ2-1 TRBV9 TGTGCCAGCAGCGCGGGCCCAAGCCCCAACAATGAGCAGTTCTTC CASSAGPSPNNEQFF
16 - - TRBJ1-5 TRBV4-3 TGCGCCAGCAGCCAAGATCTCGGACGACTAGACCAGCCCCAGCATTTT CASSQDLGRLDQPQHF
15 - once TRBJ1-3 TRBV3-1/TRBV3-2 TGTGCCAGCAGCCAACCCACGGTTTCGGGAAACACCATATATTTT CASSQPTVSGNTIYF
16 TRBD2 - TRBJ2-1 TRBV14 TGTGCCAGCAGCCAAGATTACCGGGGGGGGTACAATGAGCAGTTCTTC CASSQDYRGGYNEQFF
13 - - TRBJ1-2 TRBV7-2 TGTGCCAGCACCTACCCCGCAGGGTATGGCTACACCTTC CASTYPAGYGYTF
13 - once TRBJ1-2 TRBV7-8 TGTGCCAGCATTAAGGACGGGGGACGGGGCTACACCTTC CASIKDGGRGYTF
16 TRBD2 - TRBJ2-3 TRBV7-2 TGTGCCAGCAGCCCAGGGGTACTAGCGGGGGCCAATACGCAGTATTTT CASSPGVLAGANTQYF